This T cell receptor beta chain originates from a study of blood T cell repertoires in COVID-19. The wider study: T cells, B-cell-depleted T cells, or PBMCs provided the cDNA or gDNA that served as material.

V lost 3 bases and J 6 bases, leaving 15 bases between the germline ends. Germline V CDR1 and CDR2: SEHNR, FQNEAQ (reference sequence). The CDR3 runs to 16 residues. Using immunoSEQ multiplex PCR, the repertoire was profiled, and TCRdb retains in-frame clones only, with some absent. The sample holds around 310,000 clones, approximately 89% seen once. Adults between roughly 18 and 90 years of age took part from 24 US areas. This clonotype originated in a woman aged 25 to 39 who had recovered from COVID-19. Sequencing was done on a sample of PBMCs or T cells enriched from blood (not recorded which). The rearrangement joins TRBV7-9 to TRBJ1-6, with D possibly matching TRBD1 (5 bases). The CDR3, as DNA: TGTGCCAGCAGCTTCCTGTCGGGGGTACCTAATTCACCCCTCCACTTT. Protein sequence: CASSFLSGVPNSPLHF.